This is a list of T cell receptor beta chains from one sample in a study of T cell repertoires in cytomegalovirus infection. Their specific antigens are unknown. One entry per CDR3 protein, called by TCRdb with MiXCR from the reads. The sample has 380,000 or so distinct CDR3 sequences, around a third seen once. The specimen was cultured PBMCs, collected from culture after CMV antigen stimulation. The receptors originated from a human donor in good health (CMV status not recorded). Some clones in this sample may be carry-over from other donors' samples. CDR3s include the opening cysteine and the closing phenylalanine or tryptophan. A D gene is named only where the DNA matches it firmly. The size entry is marked missing in some rows and otherwise reads once, few, many or a size class.

size: few
J: TRBJ1-2
V: TRBV12-3/TRBV12-4
D: -
DNA: TGTGCCAGCAGTTTAGCAGTTAACTATGGCTACACCTTC
CDR3: CASSLAVNYGYTF

size: -
J: TRBJ1-2
V: TRBV25-1
D: -
DNA: TGTGCCAGCAGTGAATGTTTTCGGGGTTTTTGTGGCTACACCTTC
CDR3: CASSECFRGFCGYTF

size: -
J: TRBJ2-7
V: TRBV7-9
D: TRBD2
DNA: TGTGCCAGCAGCGTTAGCGGGGGCGAGCAGTACTTC
CDR3: CASSVSGGEQYF

size: few
J: TRBJ2-5
V: TRBV7-8
D: -
DNA: TGTGCCAGCAGCTCTCCTGGTGAGGAGACCCAGTACTTC
CDR3: CASSSPGEETQYF

size: -
J: TRBJ2-7
V: TRBV6-1
D: TRBD2
DNA: TGTGCCAGCACTAGGACTAGCGGGAGCGAGCAGTACTTC
CDR3: CASTRTSGSEQYF

size: -
J: TRBJ2-7
V: TRBV28
D: TRBD1
DNA: TGTGCCAGCAGTTCCGGGACAGGGTTATCCTACGAGCAGTACTTC
CDR3: CASSSGTGLSYEQYF

size: -
J: TRBJ2-1
V: TRBV19
D: TRBD1
DNA: TGTGCCAGCAACCCGGGACAGGGTATACGGGAGCAGTTCTTC
CDR3: CASNPGQGIREQFF

size: few
J: TRBJ2-7
V: TRBV19
D: -
DNA: TGTGCCAGTAGTCAAGGGACTGTTACCTACGAGCAGTACTTC
CDR3: CASSQGTVTYEQYF

size: -
J: TRBJ2-1
V: TRBV6-2/TRBV6-3
D: -
DNA: TGTGCCAGCAGTTACGGCTCGACTAGGAAGTTCTTC
CDR3: CASSYGSTRKFF

size: few
J: TRBJ1-1
V: TRBV6-6
D: -
DNA: TGTGCCAGCAGTTACAGGAGACAGGCCCCTGTGGAAGCTTTCTTT
CDR3: CASSYRRQAPVEAFF

size: -
J: TRBJ2-7
V: TRBV5-4
D: -
DNA: TGTGCCAGCAGCCCTACCGACAGGTTCTACGAGCAGTACTTC
CDR3: CASSPTDRFYEQYF